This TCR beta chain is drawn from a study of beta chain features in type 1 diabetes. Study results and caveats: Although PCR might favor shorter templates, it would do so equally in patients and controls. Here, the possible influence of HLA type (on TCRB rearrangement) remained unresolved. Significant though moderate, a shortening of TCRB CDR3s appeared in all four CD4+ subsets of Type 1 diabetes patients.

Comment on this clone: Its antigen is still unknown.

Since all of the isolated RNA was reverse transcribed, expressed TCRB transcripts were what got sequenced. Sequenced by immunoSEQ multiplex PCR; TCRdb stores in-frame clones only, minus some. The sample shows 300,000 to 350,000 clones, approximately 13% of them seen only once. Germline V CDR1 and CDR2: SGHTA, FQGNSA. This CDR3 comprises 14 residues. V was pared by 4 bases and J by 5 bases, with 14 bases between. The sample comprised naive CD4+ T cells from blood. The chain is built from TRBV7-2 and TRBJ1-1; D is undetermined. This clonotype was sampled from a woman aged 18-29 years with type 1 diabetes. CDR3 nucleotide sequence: TGTGCCAGCAGCTCCACTCCGGGGAAAACTGAAGCTTTCTTT. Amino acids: CASSSTPGKTEAFF.